This T cell receptor beta chain was sequenced during a study of T cell responses to AZD1222 COVID-19 vaccine. Overall study context: Second-dose intervals near 4 or 12 weeks were combined. Study-level results: At baseline, seropositivity was found in only five or six AZD1222 recipients. Sampling captured repertoires only after the peak T cell response.

TCRdb keeps only in-frame clones here, not all; method: immunoSEQ multiplex PCR. The table records about 140,000 clones, about nine tenths of them present only once. As regards this clone: The antigen is undetermined.

The sequence was collected from an adult in good health. This specimen was peripheral blood, taken on day 0 of AZD1222 vaccination.

The CDR3: CAWSILLGETQYF. The DNA for the CDR3 is TGTGCCTGGAGCATACTCCTTGGGGAGACCCAGTACTTC. The rearrangement joins TRBV30 to TRBJ2-5; D remains unclear. V was clipped by 3 bases and J by 5 bases, with 13 bases between them. The CDR3 is 13 amino acids. Germline CDR1 and CDR2: GTSNPN and SVGIG (reference sequence).